This T cell receptor beta chain was recorded in a study of blood T cell repertoires in COVID-19. Study details: Donors in the United States, Italy and Spain gave samples during acute or convalescent COVID-19. T cells, B-cell-depleted T cells, or PBMCs provided the cDNA or gDNA that served as material.

Original analysis: Amplification of reference gene primers was used by the study to estimate nucleated cell counts. TCRdb's copy holds only in-frame clones and misses some; the assay was immunoSEQ multiplex PCR. That table is the source of V, J and clone size, and D and trimming were worked out from the DNA. The sample shows under 150,000 clones, approximately 88% of them seen only once. Trimming removed 8 bases from V and 3 bases from J; junction bases left unmatched: 9. The CDR3 is 16 residues long. CDR1 is LNHDA, CDR2 SQIVND, per germline (reference sequence). This clonotype originated in a man in his 70s with active COVID-19. This rearrangement joins TRBV19 to TRBJ1-5, with TRBD1 matching over 11 bases. Sequenced material: peripheral blood. The CDR3 loop is CASLYPGQGDNQPQHF. The CDR3 bases are TGTGCCAGTCTTTATCCGGGACAGGGGGACAATCAGCCCCAGCATTTT.